This T cell receptor beta chain was found in a study of memory CD4+ T cells and cytomegalovirus serostatus. Across the study: Healthy Belgian adult donors included several CMV-positive and some 23 CMV-negative people.

Per the study methods: Out-of-frame sequences were removed, leaving some 2 million distinct TCRbeta sequences. The assay was immunoSEQ multiplex PCR, and TCRdb's table has in-frame clones only and misses some. Clone size and the V and J calls come from that table; the DNA yielded D and trimming. Altogether about 100,000 clones are present, about 80% being singletons, with the ten largest covering around 3.6%. The sort gate was single viable CD3+CD4+CD8-CD45RO+ cells for memory CD4+ T cells. Germline loops: CDR1 MGHRA, CDR2 YSYEKL. V was pared by 4 bases and J by 6 bases, with 25 bases between. The CDR3 extends over 17 amino acids.

This chain connects TRBV4-1 to TRBJ2-7; maybe TRBD1 (6 bases). This receptor was obtained from an adult in good health and CMV-seropositive. Specimen: memory CD4+ T cells from blood. The CDR3 protein is CASSPRELTGLLAEQYF. DNA for the CDR3: TGCGCCAGCAGCCCCCGGGAATTGACAGGCTTATTGGCCGAGCAGTACTTC.